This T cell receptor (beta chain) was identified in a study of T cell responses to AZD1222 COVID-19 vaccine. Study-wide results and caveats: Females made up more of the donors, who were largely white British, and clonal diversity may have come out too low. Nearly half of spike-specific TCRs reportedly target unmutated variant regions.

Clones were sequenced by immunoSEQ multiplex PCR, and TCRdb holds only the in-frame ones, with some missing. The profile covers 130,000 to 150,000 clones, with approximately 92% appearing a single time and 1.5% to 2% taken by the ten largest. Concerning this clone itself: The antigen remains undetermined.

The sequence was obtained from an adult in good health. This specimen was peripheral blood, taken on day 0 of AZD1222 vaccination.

CDR3 nucleotide sequence: TGCGCCAGCAGTGGGTCACGGAAGACATCCATGTATACGCAGTATTTT. Amino acid sequence: CASSGSRKTSMYTQYF. The chain employs TRBV10-1 and TRBJ2-3; no firm D call. Germline CDR1 is WNHNN and CDR2 is SYGVQD (reference sequence). The CDR3 is made up of 16 amino acids. V shed 4 bases and J shed 7 bases, with 21 bases lying between them.